The sequence of this T cell receptor beta chain was determined in a study of early T cells in non-severe SARS-CoV-2 infection. General study findings and limits: VDJdb matching favored anti-spike CD8 responses, missing private and CD4 specificities.

This clonotype was observed many times. The antigen remains unidentified. TCRdb redid the calling of the 5' RACE reads with MiXCR, one entry per CDR3 protein. In the table there are more than 20,000 distinct CDR3 sequences, about 4% of which are singletons. This CDR3 contains 14 residues. Germline CDR1 reads SGHTA; CDR2 reads FQGNSA. V lost 0 bases and J lost 6, with 12 bases in between. The rearrangement joins TRBV7-2 to TRBJ2-7; D possibly matches TRBD1 or TRBD2 (6 bases each). The sequence derives from an adult who was a healthcare worker with PCR-confirmed SARS-CoV-2 infection or an uninfected control (not recorded which). Source material: whole blood. The CDR3 loop reads CASSLAGGLFEQYF. Here the CDR3 DNA reads TGTGCCAGCAGCTTAGCCGGGGGCCTCTTCGAGCAGTACTTC.